The rows below give T cell receptor beta chains drawn from one sample of a study of identical twins. MiXCR, applied by TCRdb to the 5' RACE reads, yields one record per CDR3 protein. The table lists 220,000 or so distinct CDR3 sequences, roughly 7% of them singletons. In addition, the sample was reused for a study of yellow fever vaccine responses in identical twins.

Material: memory (CD45RO+) T cells sorted from blood. These TCRs come from a woman between 18 and 30 years old in good health. Each CDR3 is given with its conserved first and last residue. The D gene is left open where the match is weak. Clone size is stated in some rows and not others, as once, few, many or a class when expanded.

D,size,J,V,DNA,CDR3
.,many,TRBJ2-2,TRBV10-3,TGTGCCATCAGTCGCAACACCGGGGAGCTGTTTTTT,CAISRNTGELFF
TRBD1,many,TRBJ1-1,TRBV12-3/TRBV12-4,TGTGCCAGCACCATCGACAGGGTCACTGAAGCTTTCTTT,CASTIDRVTEAFF
.,.,TRBJ2-1,TRBV20-1,TGCAGTGCTAGAAGGGGCGGCTCCATCAATGAGCAGTTCTTC,CSARRGGSINEQFF
.,few,TRBJ1-1,TRBV11-2,TGTGCCAGCAGCTTAGGATGGGGGCGATGGGGCACTGAAGCTTTCTTT,CASSLGWGRWGTEAFF
TRBD1,.,TRBJ1-2,TRBV12-3/TRBV12-4,TGTGCCAGCAGCAAGGGGACAGGGGGCGCGTCTGACACCTTC,CASSKGTGGASDTF
.,few,TRBJ2-5,TRBV18,TGTGCCAGCTCACCGGGGCTCACCTTGTACCAAGAGACCCAGTACTTC,CASSPGLTLYQETQYF
.,few,TRBJ2-1,TRBV6-4,TGTGCCAGCAGTGATCGGGAGTCCCACAATGAGCAGTTCTTC,CASSDRESHNEQFF
.,few,TRBJ2-1,TRBV13,TGTGCCAGCAGCCACGGTGGGAGGTACAATGAGCAGTTCTTC,CASSHGGRYNEQFF
.,many,TRBJ2-1,TRBV12-3/TRBV12-4,TGTGCCAGCAGTTTCAACCGGGGGGCCCACGATGAGCAGTTCTTC,CASSFNRGAHDEQFF
TRBD2,.,TRBJ2-1,TRBV20-1,TGCAGTGGGGCCGGCGGGAGGGCATACAATGAGCAGTTCTTC,CSGAGGRAYNEQFF
TRBD2,few,TRBJ2-6,TRBV6-5,TGTGCCAGCAGTTCACTAGCGGGAGGCCTCCTCTCTGGGGCCAACGTCCTGACTTTC,CASSSLAGGLLSGANVLTF
.,.,TRBJ2-3,TRBV7-6,TGTGCCAGCAGGAAAATGACTAGCACAGATACGCAGTATTTT,CASRKMTSTDTQYF
TRBD2,few,TRBJ2-3,TRBV15,TGTGCCACCAGCAGAACCCGGACTAGCAGCACAGATACGCAGTATTTT,CATSRTRTSSTDTQYF
.,.,TRBJ2-5,TRBV7-8,TGTGCCAGCAGCTTAGCGGATAGCGGAACCATGGGATACTTC,CASSLADSGTMGYF
.,few,TRBJ1-5,TRBV19,TGTGCCAGTAGTATTAAACAGGCATATAGCAATCAGCCCCAGCATTTT,CASSIKQAYSNQPQHF
.,.,TRBJ2-7,TRBV15,TGTGCCACCAGCAGAGGTTACGAGCAGTACTTC,CATSRGYEQYF
.,many,TRBJ1-4,TRBV20-1,TGCAGTGCTAGAGAAGCGGGCAGCCCTAATGAAAAACTGTTTTTT,CSAREAGSPNEKLFF
.,many,TRBJ2-5,TRBV2,TGTGCCAGCAGTAGTCCGGGACCGCGATCCCAAGAGACCCAGTACTTC,CASSSPGPRSQETQYF
.,many,TRBJ1-5,TRBV28,TGTGCCAGCAGCTTAGGGAATAGCAATCAGCCCCAGCATTTT,CASSLGNSNQPQHF
TRBD1,many,TRBJ2-2,TRBV5-1,TGCGCCAGCAGCCCGGGACAGCCCACCGGGGAGCTGTTTTTT,CASSPGQPTGELFF
TRBD2,many,TRBJ2-2,TRBV20-1,TGCAGTGCTAGTTCTAGCGGGAGTGTAACCGGGGAGCTGTTTTTT,CSASSSGSVTGELFF
.,many,TRBJ2-1,TRBV5-1,TGCGCCAGCAGCCTAAACCTAGTCGATGAGCAGTTCTTC,CASSLNLVDEQFF
TRBD1,.,TRBJ1-3,TRBV25-1,TGTGCCAGCCGTGACAGGGCTGGAAACACCATATATTTT,CASRDRAGNTIYF
TRBD2,few,TRBJ2-1,TRBV7-6,TGTGCCAGCAGCTTAACTAGCGGGAGGGCCGAGAATGAGCAGTTCTTC,CASSLTSGRAENEQFF
.,.,TRBJ2-1,TRBV9,TGTGCCAGCAGCGCCCCCCCCAGGGGTGAGCAGTTCTTC,CASSAPPRGEQFF
TRBD1,.,TRBJ1-3,TRBV18,TGTGCCAGCTCATCAGACAGGGGAAGAAACACCATATATTTT,CASSSDRGRNTIYF
.,many,TRBJ1-1,TRBV25-1,TGTGCCAGCAGTCCCGGGACACCGAACACTGAAGCTTTCTTT,CASSPGTPNTEAFF
.,many,TRBJ1-1,TRBV3-1,TGTGCCAGCAGCCAAGCGACCCTACCCACTGAAGCTTTCTTT,CASSQATLPTEAFF
.,many,TRBJ1-1,TRBV4-1,TGCGCCAGCAGCCAAGGACCTTCCAGGGCTGAAGCTTTCTTT,CASSQGPSRAEAFF
.,.,TRBJ2-5,TRBV18,TGTGCCAGCTCACCACTCCAAGCCACCCAAGAGACCCAGTACTTC,CASSPLQATQETQYF
TRBD1,many,TRBJ1-2,TRBV2,TGTGCCAGCAGGGGAGGGACGGACAGGGTAGGGTATGGCTACACCTTC,CASRGGTDRVGYGYTF
TRBD2,many,TRBJ2-2,TRBV10-1,TGCGCCACCTCACCGGGAGGGACAAACACCGGGGAGCTGTTTTTT,CATSPGGTNTGELFF
.,many,TRBJ2-7,TRBV18,TGTGCCAGCTCACCGGGTTGGGGGAGCTCCTACGAGCAGTACTTC,CASSPGWGSSYEQYF
.,.,TRBJ2-7,TRBV2,TGTGCCAGCAGTGTTCCAATCCCGAGCTCCTACGAGCAGTACTTC,CASSVPIPSSYEQYF
.,.,TRBJ1-5,TRBV6-1,TGTGCCAGCAGTGACGGGGGACCGAGTCAGCCCCAGCATTTT,CASSDGGPSQPQHF
.,few,TRBJ2-3,TRBV3-1,TGTGCCAGCAGCCAAGGGGCAGGGAGTTTTTTT,CASSQGAGSFF
.,.,TRBJ2-7,TRBV11-2,TGTGCCAGCAGCCTTATGACAGTCGGATTCGGCTACGAGCAGTACTTC,CASSLMTVGFGYEQYF
TRBD2,once,TRBJ2-1,TRBV7-9,TGTGCCGGCACCGCGGGGGGCAGCTCCTACAATGAGCAGTTCTTC,CAGTAGGSSYNEQFF
TRBD2,.,TRBJ2-1,TRBV29-1,TGCAGCGTTGTTGGGACTAGCTACGAGCAGTTCTTC,CSVVGTSYEQFF
.,many,TRBJ1-5,TRBV15,TGTGCCACCAGCAGAGGGAATGGGGATCAGCCCCAGCATTTT,CATSRGNGDQPQHF
.,many,TRBJ2-1,TRBV11-2,TGTGCCAGCAGCTTCAGCGGTGGGCTTTCCTACAATGAGCAGTTCTTC,CASSFSGGLSYNEQFF
.,.,TRBJ2-3,TRBV20-1,TGCTGTGCTAGAGATATAGGACGGAGCACAGATACGCAGTATTTT,CCARDIGRSTDTQYF
TRBD1,many,TRBJ2-5,TRBV28,TGTGCCAGCAATTCGGGACAGGGGGCGAGAGAGACCCAGTACTTC,CASNSGQGARETQYF
.,.,TRBJ2-4,TRBV25-1,TGTGCCAGCAGTGAATCCCTCGCAGGGACAACCGTAGGCAAAAACATTCAGTACTTC,CASSESLAGTTVGKNIQYF
TRBD1,.,TRBJ2-1,TRBV20-1,TGCAGTGCCCTCTTTGGGACAGGGCACAATGAGCAGTTCTTC,CSALFGTGHNEQFF
.,many,TRBJ2-3,TRBV7-8,TGTGCCAGCAGTAGGACCGGGACGGACGGCACAGATACGCAGTATTTT,CASSRTGTDGTDTQYF
.,.,TRBJ2-6,TRBV15,TGTGCCACCAGCAGTGAAAGGGAACCTGGGGCCAACGTCCTGACTTTC,CATSSEREPGANVLTF
.,.,TRBJ1-4,TRBV15,TGTGCCACCAGCACTCTTCGAGGGGGGGAAAAACTGTTTTTT,CATSTLRGGEKLFF
.,few,TRBJ1-4,TRBV2,TGTGCCAGCAGTGAAGTTCGGGGTGGTGTCAATGAAAAACTGTTTTTT,CASSEVRGGVNEKLFF
TRBD2,.,TRBJ2-2,TRBV4-2,TGTGCCAGCAGCCAAGTGAAACTAGCGGGAGCTCTACGCAGCGGGGAGCTGTTTTTT,CASSQVKLAGALRSGELFF
.,.,TRBJ1-4,TRBV5-1,TGCGCCAGCAGCGGCACAGGATCAACTAATGAAAAACTGTTTTTT,CASSGTGSTNEKLFF
.,many,TRBJ1-4,TRBV11-2,TGTGCCAGCAGCTGGACCAGGGGCACTAATGAAAAACTGTTTTTT,CASSWTRGTNEKLFF
TRBD1,many,TRBJ1-2,TRBV24-1,TGTGCCACCAGTGATTCGACCTTGTTTAATTCTCCAGGACAGGGCTATGGCTACACCTTC,CATSDSTLFNSPGQGYGYTF